The clone carrying this T cell receptor beta chain has ten or more counts. CDR3 length: 16 residues. The germline V gene encodes CDR1 SGHTA and CDR2 FQGNSA. J lost 8 bases, V lost 3 bases, and 11 bases had no gene match. Using RNA transcripts as the source, TCR beta CDR3 regions were amplified. Researchers ran a first-round RT-PCR on the TCR CDR3 using the HTBI primer set. TCRdb redid the calling of the multiplex PCR reads with MiXCR, one entry per CDR3 protein. In the table there are hundreds of thousands of distinct CDR3 sequences, approximately 14% of which are singletons. The data were obtained in a study of T cells in Graves' hyperthyroidism and ophthalmopathy.

The sample comprised blood. The J gene is TRBJ2-1, the V gene TRBV7-2; 9 bases agree with TRBD2. This TCR was sampled from a woman aged 50 to 65 with Graves' ophthalmopathy. CDR3 coding DNA: TGTGCCAGCAGCTTCCTTAGCGGGAGCATCGTACATGAGCAGTTCTTC. Residues: CASSFLSGSIVHEQFF.